A selection of T cell receptor beta chains follows, all from one sample in a study of CD8 T cells in ankylosing spondylitis. TCRdb used MiXCR to reprocess the 5' RACE reads, holding one entry per CDR3 protein. The sample shows hundreds of thousands of distinct CDR3 sequences, under 20% of them seen only once. Sample: blood, either unsorted or a sorted T cell fraction (not recorded which). The receptor set was obtained from a male donor with ankylosing spondylitis. The CDR3 runs from the conserved cysteine through the conserved F or W. The D gene is left open where the match is weak. Size is stated for part of the rows, as once, few or many counts, or as a class when the clone is expanded.

D: -
V: TRBV4-2
J: TRBJ1-1
size: few
CDR3: CASTPNSLGVTEAFF
DNA: TGTGCCAGCACCCCCAACTCCCTGGGTGTCACTGAAGCTTTCTTT

D: -
V: TRBV5-5
J: TRBJ2-7
size: few
CDR3: CASSFGRADEQYF
DNA: TGTGCCAGCAGCTTTGGACGGGCGGACGAGCAGTACTTC

D: TRBD2
V: TRBV30
J: TRBJ2-1
size: few
CDR3: CAWRRGLAGGPGQFF
DNA: TGTGCCTGGAGGCGGGGACTAGCGGGAGGGCCCGGGCAGTTCTTC

D: TRBD2
V: TRBV12-3/TRBV12-4
J: TRBJ2-7
size: few
CDR3: CASRRTGTSNYEQYF
DNA: TGTGCCAGCAGGCGCACCGGGACTAGCAACTACGAGCAGTACTTC

D: TRBD1
V: TRBV6-2/TRBV6-3
J: TRBJ2-7
size: -
CDR3: CASRRPPGQGSYEQYF
DNA: TGTGCCAGCAGACGACCCCCGGGACAGGGTTCCTACGAGCAGTACTTC

D: TRBD1
V: TRBV5-1
J: TRBJ1-1
size: many
CDR3: CASSSTGESTEAFF
DNA: TGCGCCAGCAGCTCCACAGGGGAGAGCACTGAAGCTTTCTTT

D: TRBD1
V: TRBV6-1
J: TRBJ1-6
size: -
CDR3: CASSDRGDYNSPLHF
DNA: TGTGCCAGCTCTGACAGGGGGGACTATAATTCACCCCTCCACTTT

D: TRBD2
V: TRBV20-1
J: TRBJ2-5
size: -
CDR3: CSAREYETSAETQYF
DNA: TGCAGTGCTAGAGAATATGAGACTAGCGCGGAGACCCAGTACTTC

D: -
V: TRBV30
J: TRBJ1-6
size: few
CDR3: CAWSVNSPLHF
DNA: TGTGCCTGGAGTGTGAATTCACCCCTCCACTTT

D: -
V: TRBV5-1
J: TRBJ2-3
size: -
CDR3: CASSLASADTQYF
DNA: TGCGCCAGCAGCTTGGCTAGCGCAGATACGCAGTATTTT

D: -
V: TRBV7-3
J: TRBJ2-3
size: -
CDR3: CASSLKGRDATQYF
DNA: TGTGCCAGCAGCTTAAAGGGCCGAGATGCCACGCAGTATTTT

D: TRBD2
V: TRBV5-6
J: TRBJ2-1
size: few
CDR3: CASSSTSGSDEQFF
DNA: TGTGCCAGCAGCTCAACTAGCGGGAGTGATGAGCAGTTCTTC

D: TRBD2
V: TRBV9
J: TRBJ2-2
size: -
CDR3: CASSVQREPNTGELFF
DNA: TGTGCCAGCAGCGTACAGCGGGAGCCGAACACCGGGGAGCTGTTTTTT

D: -
V: TRBV3-1
J: TRBJ1-1
size: -
CDR3: CASSQPLSPEAFF
DNA: TGTGCCAGCAGCCAACCCCTTTCGCCTGAAGCTTTCTTT

D: -
V: TRBV20-1
J: TRBJ2-7
size: -
CDR3: CSAGGTGYEQYF
DNA: TGCAGTGCTGGAGGGACGGGGTACGAGCAGTACTTC

D: -
V: TRBV4-1
J: TRBJ2-1
size: -
CDR3: CASSQDPGSWVNEQFF
DNA: TGCGCCAGCAGCCAAGATCCCGGGAGTTGGGTGAATGAGCAGTTCTTC

D: -
V: TRBV12-3/TRBV12-4
J: TRBJ1-5
size: -
CDR3: CATAQNQPQHF
DNA: TGTGCCACCGCACAAAATCAGCCCCAGCATTTT

D: TRBD2
V: TRBV4-2
J: TRBJ2-3
size: few
CDR3: CASSQEPGLAGSPRSTDTQYF
DNA: TGTGCCAGCAGCCAAGAGCCGGGACTAGCGGGATCACCACGGAGCACAGATACGCAGTATTTT

D: TRBD1
V: TRBV11-2
J: TRBJ2-7
size: -
CDR3: CASSPQGQGAYEQYF
DNA: TGTGCCAGCAGCCCCCAGGGACAGGGGGCCTACGAGCAGTACTTC

D: -
V: TRBV20-1
J: TRBJ2-7
size: -
CDR3: CSARDSVGLTYEQYF
DNA: TGCAGTGCTAGGGATTCGGTGGGCCTAACCTACGAGCAGTACTTC

D: -
V: TRBV10-3
J: TRBJ1-1
size: -
CDR3: CAISESEGRDEAFF
DNA: TGTGCCATCAGTGAGTCCGAGGGTCGGGATGAAGCTTTCTTT

D: -
V: TRBV27
J: TRBJ1-1
size: few
CDR3: CASSRRMNTEAFF
DNA: TGTGCCAGCAGTCGGAGAATGAACACTGAAGCTTTCTTT

D: -
V: TRBV2
J: TRBJ1-3
size: few
CDR3: CASLDGFPGNTIYF
DNA: TGTGCCAGCTTAGACGGGTTCCCCGGAAACACCATATATTTT

D: -
V: TRBV4-1
J: TRBJ1-5
size: few
CDR3: CASTRSGDPNQRRHF
DNA: TGCGCCAGCACGAGGTCGGGGGACCCAAATCAAAGGCGGCATTTT